Listed here are 17 T cell receptor beta chains from one sample, sequenced in a study of blood T cells in healthy people across ages. Then a second PCR, running about 7 to 11 cycles, was carried out with a sample-barcoded 5' primer and a J-beta primer mix. TCRdb passed the 5' RACE reads through MiXCR, listing each CDR3 protein once. The sample lists 950,000 to 1,200,000 distinct CDR3 sequences, 30% to 40% occurring once. Material: blood. Receptors were obtained from a man between 18 and 29 years old in good health.

Note on this clonotype: One end of the junction is discordant with germline, which a read error may explain. The rearrangement joins TRBV6-5 to TRBJ2-7; 9 nucleotides align to TRBD1. Germline loops: CDR1 MNHEY, CDR2 SVGAGI. The CDR3 is made up of 15 amino acids. Here the CDR3 reads CAISYGTGSSYEQYF. CDR3 DNA: TGTGCCATCAGTTACGGGACAGGGAGCTCCTACGAGCAGTACTTC.

This clonotype was detected a few times. V gene TRBV12-3 or TRBV12-4 combines with J gene TRBJ2-1, with D unresolved. V was trimmed by 6 bases and J by 9 bases, leaving 9 bases between them. This CDR3 is 11 amino acids long. The CDR3 coding sequence is TGTGCCAGCAGGGGCAGGAGTGAGCAGTTCTTC. Translated, it gives CASRGRSEQFF.

The chain recombines TRBV7-9 with TRBJ1-1, with no clear D. The CDR3 has 12 amino acids. CDR1 and CDR2 (germline): SEHNR, FQNEAQ (reference sequence). The ends were cut back, 3 bases at V and 8 bases at J, with 10 bases in the middle. This CDR3 is CASSFDWAEAFF. The CDR3 nucleotides read TGTGCCAGCAGCTTTGACTGGGCGGAAGCTTTCTTT.

This clonotype was counted between two and nine times. The gene calls are TRBV6-2 or TRBV6-3 and TRBJ2-7, with a weak D call TRBD1 (5 bases). Germline CDR1 is MNHEY and CDR2 is SVGEGT. Trimming shortened V by 5 bases and J by 2 bases, and 10 bases separated the two germline ends. The CDR3 is made up of 13 amino acids. DNA for the CDR3: TGTGCCAGCAGTGTACAGGATACCTACGAGCAGTACTTC. Amino acid sequence: CASSVQDTYEQYF.

Here the CDR3 reads CASSMGQFGTQYF. The CDR3 DNA reads TGTGCCAGCAGCATGGGACAATTCGGGACCCAGTACTTC. The chain is built from TRBV7-3 and TRBJ2-7; a possible D gene is TRBD1 (6 bases). The J call is in doubt because the DNA end fits TRBJ2-5 better. The CDR3 length is 13 residues. Germline CDR1 reads SGHTA; CDR2 reads FQGTGA.

This clonotype has a handful of counts. The V and J genes are TRBV12-3 or TRBV12-4 and TRBJ1-5, with D maybe TRBD1 (6 bases). V dropped 6 bases and J dropped 2 bases, with 14 bases sitting between them. The CDR3 has 15 amino acids. CDR3 nucleotides: TGTGCCAGCAGCAGGAGGGGGTATCGCAATCAGCCCCAGCATTTT. This sequence encodes CASSRRGYRNQPQHF.

There are many counts of this clonotype. J is TRBJ1-4 and V is TRBV25-1; D remains ambiguous. The germline V gene encodes CDR1 MGHDK and CDR2 SYGVNS. This CDR3 region has 8 residues. Trimming left V 10 bases short and J 8 bases short, with 2 bases between. DNA of the CDR3: TGTGCCACCGAAAAACTGTTTTTT. Translated: CATEKLFF.

This clonotype showed up many times. The V call is TRBV7-2, the J call TRBJ1-1; D not certain. Germline V gene lookup returns CDR1 SGHTA and CDR2 FQGNSA. The CDR3 runs 11 residues. The V end was cut by 5 bases, the J end by 7 bases, with 8 bases between. DNA for the CDR3: TGTGCCAGCAGCCTCGGATATGAAGCTTTCTTT. This translates into CASSLGYEAFF.

A word on this clonotype: An end of the junction does not agree with germline; a read error may underlie this. The chain joins TRBV7-2 to TRBJ2-1; possible D gene TRBD2, 5 bases. This CDR3 is 17 amino acids long. Per the germline V gene, CDR1 is SGHTA and CDR2 is FQGNSA. The CDR3: CASSLGLAVNLYNGQFF. The DNA for the CDR3 is TGTGCCAGCAGCTTAGGGCTAGCTGTCAATCTGTACAATGGGCAGTTCTTC.

This chain joins TRBV7-9 and TRBJ1-1; unclear D gene. V lost 7 bases, J lost 3 bases, and 15 bases lay in between. CDR3 length: 14 residues. Germline V gene sequence: CDR1 SEHNR, CDR2 FQNEAQ (reference sequence). The CDR3 protein is CASTVGPEDTEAFF. The CDR3 DNA reads TGTGCCAGCACAGTGGGCCCGGAGGACACTGAAGCTTTCTTT. Together with reference TRBV7-9 and TRBJ1-1, the CDR3 gives the full variable domain: DTGVSQNPRHKITKRGQNVTFRCDPISEHNRLYWYRQTLGQGPEFLTYFQNEAQLEKSRLLSDRFSAERPKGSFSTLEIQRTEQGDSAMYLCASTVGPEDTEAFFGQGTRLTVV.

V is TRBV6-2 or TRBV6-3 and J is TRBJ2-5; no definite D call. CDR1 MNHEY and CDR2 SVGEGT come from the germline V gene. The CDR3 loop spans 13 amino acids. V was shortened by 6 bases and J by 5 bases, with 13 bases between the two germline ends. CDR3 nucleotide sequence: TGTGCCAGCAGGCCCAGCGACCCGGAGACCCAGTACTTC. This gives the protein CASRPSDPETQYF.

A word on this clonotype: Since a much larger clone is just one base distant, this may be a read error. The chain carries TRBV20-1 and TRBJ2-5, with 10 nucleotides matching TRBD1. Germline V gene sequence: CDR1 DFQATT, CDR2 SNEGSKA (reference sequence). The V gene end was trimmed by 6 bases and the J gene end by 5 bases; junction bases not matched to a gene: 3. The CDR3 length is 12 residues. CDR3 amino acids: CSATTGGETQYF. CDR3 nucleotides: TGCAGTGCCACGACAGGGGGCGAGACCCAGTACTTC.

Turning to this clonotype: An end of the junction differs from the germline gene, which may be a read error. The CDR3 sequence: CSARKKGSGYGQYF. The CDR3 nucleotides read TGCAGTGCTAGAAAAAAGGGCTCCGGCTACGGGCAGTACTTC. This rearrangement joins TRBV20-1 to TRBJ2-7; unclear D gene. The CDR3 is 14 amino acids. The germline V gene encodes CDR1 DFQATT and CDR2 SNEGSKA (reference sequence).

This clonotype was found many times. The V gene is TRBV4-1, the J gene TRBJ1-2, with TRBD1 identical over 8 bases. There are 17 residues in the CDR3. CDR1 MGHRA and CDR2 YSYEKL come from the germline V gene. The trim removed 2 bases at V and 4 bases at J, leaving 12 bases unmatched. In DNA, the CDR3 is TGCGCCAGCAGCCAACAGATAAGGAGTCAGGGGGCCTATGGCTACACCTTC. This encodes CASSQQIRSQGAYGYTF.

The V call is TRBV20-1, the J call TRBJ2-7; 10 positions agree with TRBD2. Germline loops: CDR1 DFQATT, CDR2 SNEGSKA (reference sequence). The CDR3 is 16 residues long. With 0 bases clipped from V and 7 bases from J, the junction kept 12 bases outside the gene matches. The CDR3 protein is CSARDPLAGELNEQYF. Here the CDR3 DNA reads TGCAGTGCTAGAGATCCCCTAGCGGGGGAGTTAAATGAGCAGTACTTC.

This chain connects TRBV7-9 to TRBJ2-1; D may match TRBD1 or TRBD2 (5 bases each). V lost 6 bases, J lost 9 bases, and 18 bases lay in between. This CDR3 is built from 14 residues. Looked up from germline, CDR1 is SEHNR and CDR2 is FQNEAQ (reference sequence). CDR3 in amino acids: CASSTGATLGEQFF. The CDR3 region has the DNA TGTGCCAGCAGTACCGGGGCCACCCTGGGTGAGCAGTTCTTC.

This clonotype showed up just once. This sequence joins TRBV20-1 and TRBJ2-5; 9 nucleotides line up with TRBD2. Per the germline V gene, CDR1 is DFQATT and CDR2 is SNEGSKA (reference sequence). This CDR3 has 18 amino acids. The ends lost 3 bases at V and 3 bases at J; junction bases unmatched: 17. Written as DNA, the CDR3 is TGCAGTGCTAGCGCGTGGCGGGGGGGCCCTGGGGGTGAAGAGACCCAGTACTTC. It encodes CSASAWRGGPGGEETQYF.